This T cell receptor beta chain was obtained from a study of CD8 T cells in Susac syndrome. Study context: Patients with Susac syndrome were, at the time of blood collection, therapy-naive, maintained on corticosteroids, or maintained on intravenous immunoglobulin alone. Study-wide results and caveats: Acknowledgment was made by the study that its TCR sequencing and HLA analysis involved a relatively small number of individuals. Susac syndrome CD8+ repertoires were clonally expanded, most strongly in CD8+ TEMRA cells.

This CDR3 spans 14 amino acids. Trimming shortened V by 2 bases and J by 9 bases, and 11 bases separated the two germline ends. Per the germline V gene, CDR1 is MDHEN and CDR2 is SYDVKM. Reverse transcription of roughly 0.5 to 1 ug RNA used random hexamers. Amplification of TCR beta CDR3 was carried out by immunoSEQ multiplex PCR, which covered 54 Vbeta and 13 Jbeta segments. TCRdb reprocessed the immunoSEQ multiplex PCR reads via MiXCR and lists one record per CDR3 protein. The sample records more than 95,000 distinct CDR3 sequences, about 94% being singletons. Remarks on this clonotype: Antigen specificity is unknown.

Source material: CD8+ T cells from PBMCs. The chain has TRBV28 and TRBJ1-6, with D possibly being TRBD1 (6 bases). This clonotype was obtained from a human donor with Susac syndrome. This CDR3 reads CASSLQGFGSPLHF. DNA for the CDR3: TGTGCCAGCAGTTTACAGGGGTTCGGTTCACCCCTCCACTTT.